The 22 T cell receptor beta chains below all came from one sample that was sequenced in a study of cytomegalovirus exposure and HLA in healthy donors. Researchers ran the PCR with 60 Vbeta and 13 Jbeta primers. Sequencing was performed with immunoSEQ multiplex PCR; in TCRdb, only in-frame clones are kept and a portion is missing. The sample consists of some 50,000 clones, less than 75% of them appearing once. The sequencing input was PBMCs. Receptor source: a man aged 25 to 45 in good health and CMV-seronegative.

The gene calls are TRBV5-4 and TRBJ2-3, with TRBD1 matching 8 bases. Trimming at V came to 2 bases and at J to 7 bases, leaving 6 bases not matched to a gene. The CDR3 totals 14 residues. Germline V gives CDR1 SGHNT, CDR2 YYREEE (reference sequence). The CDR3 is CASSFSRQGNTQYF. CDR3 sequence (DNA): TGTGCCAGCAGCTTTTCTCGACAGGGGAATACGCAGTATTTT.

V and J are TRBV28 and TRBJ1-1; D ambiguous. CDR3 size: 12 residues. Trimming pared 4 bases from V and 4 bases from J, leaving 7 bases between. The germline V gene encodes CDR1 MDHEN and CDR2 SYDVKM. DNA of the CDR3: TGTGCCAGCAGTTCCAGGCTCACTGAAGCTTTCTTT. Translated, it gives CASSSRLTEAFF.

This clone has just a few counts. V usage is TRBV6-1 and J usage is TRBJ2-7; 8 nucleotides line up with TRBD2. Germline CDR1 is MNHNS and CDR2 is SASEGT. This CDR3 has 16 residues. After removal of 2 bases from V and 4 bases from J, the junction contained 10 bases not matched to a gene. Written as DNA, the CDR3 is TGTGCCAGCAGTGAACTGCTGGGACTAGGACTATACGAGCAGTACTTC. Amino acid sequence: CASSELLGLGLYEQYF.

The CDR3 bases are TGTGCCAGCGATCCGGGACTAGCGGGTTCGGGGCAGTTCTTC. It codes for CASDPGLAGSGQFF. The chain employs TRBV6-1 and TRBJ2-1; TRBD2 matches at 12 bases. The length of the CDR3 is 14 residues. The germline gives CDR1 MNHNS, CDR2 SASEGT. The ends lost 8 bases at V and 12 bases at J; junction bases unmatched: 11.

This chain uses TRBV5-1 with TRBJ2-1; TRBD2 is a possible D gene (7 bases). The CDR3 totals 15 residues. V lost 0 bases and J 5 bases, leaving 12 bases between the germline ends. CDR1 SGHRS and CDR2 YFSETQ come from the germline V gene. CDR3 loop: CASSLAGGRDNEQFF. The CDR3 DNA reads as TGCGCCAGCAGCTTGGCCGGGGGGCGCGACAATGAGCAGTTCTTC.

Notes on this clone: This likely comes from a read error, as the CDR3 has no conserved phenylalanine or tryptophan at its end. This chain joins TRBV30 and TRBJ1-2, with D possibly matching TRBD1 (5 bases). The CDR3 contains 12 residues. CDR1 is GTSNPN, CDR2 SVGIG, per germline (reference sequence). The ends were cut back, 7 bases at V and 6 bases at J, with 15 bases in the middle. The CDR3 nucleotides are TGTGCCTTACTGACAGCTGTCGATGGCTACACCGTC. It yields the protein CALLTAVDGYTV.

The gene calls are TRBV6-5 and TRBJ2-7, with TRBD2 matching over 15 bases. The CDR3 has 14 amino acids. Germline loops: CDR1 MNHEY, CDR2 SVGAGI. J gave up 3 bases and V 6 bases, and 0 bases lay outside the gene matches. The DNA of the CDR3 is TGTGCCAGCAGGGGACTAGCGGGAGGCTACGAGCAGTACTTC. It yields the protein CASRGLAGGYEQYF.

CDR3 region: CAWRPTLATPNEQYF. The CDR3 coding sequence is TGTGCCTGGAGGCCGACTCTAGCGACCCCTAACGAGCAGTACTTC. This sequence joins TRBV30 and TRBJ2-7, with D perhaps matching TRBD2 (6 bases). In germline, CDR1 is GTSNPN, CDR2 SVGIG (reference sequence). The V gene lost 3 bases and the J gene lost 5 bases, with 20 bases spanning the gap. The CDR3 consists of 15 residues.

This clone was seen once. This sequence joins TRBV27 and TRBJ2-3; 9 bases are shared with TRBD1. Trimming removed 3 bases from V and 5 bases from J; junction bases left unmatched: 6. This CDR3 has 15 amino acids. Germline loops: CDR1 MNHEY, CDR2 SMNVEV (reference sequence). CDR3 sequence: CASSFTGQGVDTQYF. DNA for the CDR3: TGTGCCAGCAGTTTCACGGGACAGGGTGTAGATACGCAGTATTTT.

This clone came up a few times. The gene calls are TRBV6-1 and TRBJ1-2; 7 bases map to TRBD1. J was trimmed by 8 bases and V by 6 bases; bases with no gene match: 9. Germline-derived CDR1 and CDR2 are MNHNS and SASEGT. This CDR3 spans 13 amino acids. CDR3 nucleotides: TGTGCCAGCAGCCTAAAGACAGGGTACGGCTACACCTTC. Protein: CASSLKTGYGYTF.

This sequence joins TRBV13 and TRBJ2-1; D is unresolved. This CDR3 is built from 13 residues. The ends were cut back, 3 bases at V and 7 bases at J, with 10 bases in the middle. Germline CDR1 PRHDT, CDR2 FYEKMQ (reference sequence). The CDR3 is CASSFVGANEQFF. The CDR3 nucleotides are TGTGCCAGCAGCTTTGTCGGAGCTAATGAGCAGTTCTTC.

A few counts support this clone. The chain uses TRBV29-1 and TRBJ2-7; TRBD1 might be the D (6 bases). With 4 bases removed from V and 2 bases from J, the gap between germline ends came to 6 bases. CDR3 length: 11 amino acids. Germline V gene sequence: CDR1 SQVTM, CDR2 ANQGSEA. CDR3 amino acids: CSVGQAYEQYF. The CDR3 DNA reads TGCAGCGTTGGACAGGCCTACGAGCAGTACTTC.

V is TRBV10-1 and J is TRBJ2-1; TRBD2 matches at 13 bases. Germline V lookup: CDR1 WNHNN, CDR2 SYGVQD (reference sequence). This CDR3 spans 19 amino acids. Trimming took 4 bases from V and 0 from J; bases not matched to a gene: 9. CDR3 sequence (DNA): TGCGCCAGCAGTGCAGCGGGACTAGCGGGAAGGAGCTCCTACAATGAGCAGTTCTTC. This translates into CASSAAGLAGRSSYNEQFF.

The chain recombines TRBV27 with TRBJ2-7; D is perhaps TRBD1 (7 bases). The CDR3 length is 13 residues. V lost 9 bases, J lost 3 bases, and 15 bases lay in between. CDR1 and CDR2 from the germline V gene are MNHEY and SMNVEV (reference sequence). The CDR3 loop is CASRRGQYYEQYF. The CDR3 DNA reads TGTGCCAGTAGGAGGGGGCAGTACTACGAGCAGTACTTC.

The chain couples TRBV5-1 to TRBJ1-2, with TRBD1 identical over 8 bases. Germline V lookup: CDR1 SGHRS, CDR2 YFSETQ. The CDR3 runs 15 residues. Germline trimming cut 0 bases from V and 7 bases from J; bases unmatched to any gene: 8. CDR3 DNA: TGCGCCAGCAGCTTGGGGCAGGGGGCAAAAGGTGGCTACACCTTC. Translated: CASSLGQGAKGGYTF.

The V gene is TRBV5-8, the J gene TRBJ1-1; D possibly corresponds to TRBD1 (6 bases). This CDR3 has 17 amino acids. The germline gives CDR1 SGHTS, CDR2 YDEGEE. The ends were cut back, 4 bases at V and 1 base at J, with 20 bases in the middle. For the CDR3, the DNA is TGTGCCAGCAGCAAGGGGGTACAGCTCTCAGGGAACACTGAAGCTTTCTTT. Protein: CASSKGVQLSGNTEAFF.

The CDR3 is CSAPDSYGYTF. CDR3 sequence (DNA): TGCAGTGCCCCAGACAGCTATGGCTACACCTTC. V usage is TRBV20-1 and J usage is TRBJ1-2; D may be TRBD1 (5 bases). CDR1 is DFQATT and CDR2 is SNEGSKA in the germline V gene (reference sequence). The CDR3 totals 11 residues. Trimming removed 6 bases at V and 4 bases at J, with 9 bases between.

This sequence joins TRBV7-9 and TRBJ2-2; D is unclear. Trimming shortened V by 3 bases and J by 4 bases, and 15 bases separated the two germline ends. Germline CDR1 and CDR2: SEHNR and FQNEAQ (reference sequence). The CDR3 consists of 16 residues. The CDR3 loop reads CASSFRLLTGTGELFF. Written as DNA, the CDR3 is TGTGCCAGCAGCTTCCGTCTCCTGACGGGCACCGGGGAGCTGTTTTTT.

The chain links TRBV27 to TRBJ2-6; no definite D call. Germline V gives CDR1 MNHEY, CDR2 SMNVEV (reference sequence). CDR3 length: 13 residues. Deletions cut 5 bases from V and 3 bases from J, with 5 bases between. CDR3 in DNA: TGTGCCAGCAGTCGAGGTGGGGCCAACGTCCTGACTTTC. This encodes CASSRGGANVLTF.

The chain recombines TRBV19 with TRBJ1-5, with TRBD1 matching 11 bases. Germline lookup yields CDR1 LNHDA and CDR2 SQIVND (reference sequence). This CDR3 has 16 residues. The junction had 8 bases not matched to a gene; V was cut back by 4 bases and J by 6 bases. The chain's CDR3 is CASSRGGTGGFQPQHF. The CDR3 region has the DNA TGTGCCAGTAGTAGGGGAGGGACAGGGGGGTTTCAGCCCCAGCATTTT.

J is TRBJ1-2 and V is TRBV5-1; TRBD1 matches at 8 bases. The V segment lost 4 bases and the J segment 5 bases; nucleotides outside the gene matches: 4. Germline V lookup: CDR1 SGHRS, CDR2 YFSETQ. The CDR3 contains 13 residues. CDR3 protein: CASSPQGEYGYTF. The CDR3 DNA reads as TGCGCCAGCAGCCCACAGGGGGAGTATGGCTACACCTTC.

The rearrangement joins TRBV11-1 to TRBJ2-5; 8 nucleotides line up with TRBD2. With 5 bases clipped from V and 4 bases from J, the junction kept 9 bases outside the gene matches. The CDR3 has 15 residues. The germline gives CDR1 SGHAT, CDR2 FQDESV (reference sequence). CDR3 in amino acids: CASSLRLAHIETQYF. CDR3 nucleotides: TGTGCCAGCAGCCTACGACTAGCGCACATAGAGACCCAGTACTTC.